Included here is one T cell receptor (beta chain) sequence, with context. What it binds is not known. Profiling relied on immunoSEQ multiplex PCR, and the TCRdb table lists in-frame clones only, not all of them. The sample lists 50,000 to 70,000 clones, roughly 87% occurring once. The data are from a study of OX40 agonist ivuxolimab in advanced cancers. Overall study findings and caveats: Expanded peripheral T cell antigen specificity was not determined.

The J segment lost 0 bases and the V segment lost 5 bases, leaving 6 bases of the junction unmatched. Germline V CDR1 and CDR2: SNHLY, FYNNEI. This CDR3 comprises 15 residues. The sample was CD4+ or CD8+ T cells sorted from blood, taken in a trial of the OX40 agonist ivuxolimab. The TCR sequence derives from an adult with an advanced solid tumor such as melanoma, head and neck, liver or kidney cancer. This chain joins TRBV2 and TRBJ1-1; 7 bases agree with TRBD1. The chain's CDR3 is CASSNFRGMNTEAFF. CDR3 in DNA: TGTGCCAGCAGTAACTTCAGGGGGATGAACACTGAAGCTTTCTTT. Drawing the rest from reference TRBV2 and TRBJ1-1, the complete variable domain is EPEVTQTPSHQVTQMGQEVILRCVPISNHLYFYWYRQILGQKVEFLVSFYNNEISEKSEIFDDQFSVERPDGSNFTLKIRSTKLEDSAMYFCASSNFRGMNTEAFFGQGTRLTVV.